The 25 T cell receptor beta chains below were found in one sample sequenced in a study of Graves' ophthalmopathy and Graves' hyperthyroidism. TCR beta CDR3 regions were amplified from RNA transcripts. First-round RT-PCR employed HTBI primers, with a second-round multiplex PCR after it. One entry per CDR3 protein results from TCRdb running MiXCR on the multiplex PCR reads. The sample consists of about 700,000 distinct CDR3 sequences, just over 40% of them appearing once. The sequenced sample was peripheral blood. The receptor source for this set is an adult man with Graves' ophthalmopathy.

J is TRBJ2-7 and V is TRBV20-1; 10 bases agree with TRBD1. Germline CDR1 reads DFQATT; CDR2 reads SNEGSKA (reference sequence). V gave up 5 bases and J gave up 2 bases; unmatched junction bases: 3. The CDR3 length is 13 residues. CDR3 in amino acids: CSAGTGETYEQYF. DNA for the CDR3: TGCAGTGCTGGGACAGGGGAGACCTACGAGCAGTACTTC.

This chain uses TRBV7-2 with TRBJ2-2, with TRBD1 as a possible D gene (5 bases). The germline V gene has CDR1 SGHTA and CDR2 FQGNSA. The V end lost 4 bases, the J end lost 7 bases, and 22 bases lay between the germline ends. The length of the CDR3 is 17 residues. As DNA, the CDR3 is TGTGCCAGCAGCTACAAAGGTGGACAAGACTTCGGCGGGGAGCTGTTTTTT. Translated: CASSYKGGQDFGGELFF.

This clonotype was seen many times. The chain joins TRBV29-1 to TRBJ1-2, with a tentative D call TRBD1 (5 bases). With 6 bases removed from V and 4 bases from J, the gap between germline ends came to 27 bases. The germline V gene has CDR1 SQVTM and CDR2 ANQGSEA. The CDR3 extends over 17 amino acids. The CDR3 nucleotides read TGCAGCGTCGAGAACCGGCCCGTTGGTATGGGGGGCTATGGCTACACCTTC. Translating it yields CSVENRPVGMGGYGYTF.

Ten or more counts support this clonotype. J is TRBJ2-5 and V is TRBV6-5, with TRBD1 as a possible D gene (6 bases). Germline CDR1 and CDR2: MNHEY and SVGAGI. Trimming cost V 5 bases and J 5 bases, with 9 bases left between them. The CDR3 loop spans 12 amino acids. CDR3 protein: CASSQGTETQYF. CDR3 in DNA: TGTGCCAGCAGTCAGGGGACGGAGACCCAGTACTTC.

At least ten counts were recorded for this clonotype. The chain is built from TRBV19 and TRBJ1-2; tentatively, D is TRBD1 (6 bases). CDR3 length: 14 amino acids. Germline values: CDR1 LNHDA, CDR2 SQIVND (reference sequence). With 1 base removed from V and 5 bases from J, the gap between germline ends came to 11 bases. DNA of the CDR3: TGTGCCAGTAGTATAGCACAGGGTGGGTATGGCTACACCTTC. It translates to CASSIAQGGYGYTF. Based on the CDR3 plus reference TRBV19 and TRBJ1-2, the full variable domain is DGGITQSPKYLFRKEGQNVTLSCEQNLNHDAMYWYRQDPGQGLRLIYYSQIVNDFQKGDIAEGYSVSREKKESFPLTVTSAQKNPTAFYLCASSIAQGGYGYTFGSGTRLTVV.

This chain joins TRBV4-1 and TRBJ1-5; possible D gene TRBD1, 5 bases. This CDR3 region has 15 residues. V was trimmed by 3 bases and J by 0 bases, leaving 9 bases between them. Germline loops: CDR1 MGHRA, CDR2 YSYEKL. CDR3 amino acids: CASSQTDYSNQPQHF. The CDR3 DNA follows: TGCGCCAGCAGCCAGACAGATTATAGCAATCAGCCCCAGCATTTT.

This clonotype was picked up many times. The rearrangement links TRBV19 to TRBJ2-7, with a possible D match to TRBD2 (5 bases). Germline CDR1 is LNHDA and CDR2 is SQIVND (reference sequence). V lost 3 bases and J lost 3, with 21 bases in between. The CDR3 is 17 residues long. The CDR3 here is CASSIVSSGKFVYEQYF. DNA for the CDR3: TGTGCCAGTAGTATCGTATCTTCCGGGAAATTCGTCTACGAGCAGTACTTC.

CDR3 sequence (DNA): TGTGCCAGCAGCGGGGGCGCGGGGAGACAGCCCCAGTACTTC. It encodes CASSGGAGRQPQYF. The chain employs TRBV10-3 and TRBJ2-5, with 8 bases matching TRBD2. In germline, CDR1 is ENHRY, CDR2 SYGVKD. The ends lost 10 bases at V and 9 bases at J; junction bases unmatched: 16. The CDR3 length is 14 residues.

Notes on this clonotype: Just one base apart from a much larger clone, this may be a read error. The chain carries TRBV6-5 and TRBJ1-4; D is uncertain. The end of the DNA fits TRBJ2-2 better, so the J call may be wrong. Germline V gene lookup returns CDR1 MNHEY and CDR2 SVGAGI. The CDR3 sequence is 13 residues long. The CDR3 DNA reads as TGTGCCAGCAGTTGCCTTAACACCGGGGAGCTGTTTTTT. It specifies CASSCLNTGELFF.

V gene TRBV29-1 combines with J gene TRBJ2-5; 7 nucleotides line up with TRBD1. The closer fit of TRBJ2-7 to the DNA end suggests the J call may be wrong. This CDR3 region has 13 residues. Looked up from germline, CDR1 is SQVTM and CDR2 is ANQGSEA. The CDR3 DNA reads TGCAGCGTTGGCGACAGGGCCTCCTACGAGCAGTACTTC. Translated: CSVGDRASYEQYF.

The table lists this clonotype with a count of one. A much larger clonotype is one base distant, so this may be a read error. V gene TRBV6-6 combines with J gene TRBJ1-1; no definite D call. CDR3 length: 14 residues. Germline CDR1 is MNHNY and CDR2 is SVGAGI (reference sequence). V lost 11 bases to trimming and J lost 0 bases, with 16 bases between them. This CDR3 reads CAGMTADLNTEAFF. In nucleotides, the CDR3 is TGTGCCGGCATGACCGCCGATCTGAACACTGAAGCTTTCTTT.

The table lists this clonotype with many counts. V and J are TRBV2 and TRBJ1-4; D not resolved. This CDR3 region has 16 residues. Germline-derived CDR1 and CDR2 are SNHLY and FYNNEI. V lost 0 bases and J 0 bases, leaving 8 bases between the germline ends. The CDR3, as DNA: TGTGCCAGCAGTGAAGCAGGCGGCGCAACTAATGAAAAACTGTTTTTT. Translation gives CASSEAGGATNEKLFF.

This chain uses TRBV20-1 with TRBJ1-1, with 9 bases lining up with TRBD1. Trimming cost V 3 bases and J 3 bases; bases outside gene matches: 2. Germline values: CDR1 DFQATT, CDR2 SNEGSKA (reference sequence). The CDR3 contains 13 residues. The CDR3 DNA sequence: TGCAGTGCTAGTCGGGACAGGGACACTGAAGCTTTCTTT. It yields the protein CSASRDRDTEAFF.

This clonotype was seen repeatedly, ten times or more. This sequence joins TRBV7-8 and TRBJ1-2; 8 nucleotides align to TRBD1. V trimming: 5 bases; J trimming: 9 bases; junction bases outside the gene matches: 11. CDR3 length equals 14 residues. Germline V gives CDR1 SGHVS, CDR2 FQNEAQ. This CDR3 is CASSTSRTGISYTF. DNA of the CDR3: TGTGCCAGCAGCACCTCCAGGACAGGGATTAGCTACACCTTC.

This clonotype was seen ten or more times. The rearrangement uses TRBV20-1 and TRBJ1-5; 8 nucleotides align to TRBD1. From germline, CDR1 is DFQATT and CDR2 SNEGSKA (reference sequence). The CDR3 is 14 residues long. Trimming cost V 2 bases and J 7 bases; bases outside gene matches: 7. CDR3 nucleotide sequence: TGCAGTGCTAGATCAGGGGGCCCGGGGCAGCCCCAGCATTTT. It is translated as CSARSGGPGQPQHF.

There are many counts of this clonotype. The genes are TRBV19 and TRBJ2-2; no clear D. This CDR3 comprises 14 residues. The germline gives CDR1 LNHDA, CDR2 SQIVND (reference sequence). V was clipped by 2 bases and J by 0 bases, with 4 bases between them. The CDR3 reads CASSIQANTGELFF. Here the CDR3 DNA reads TGTGCCAGTAGTATACAGGCGAACACCGGGGAGCTGTTTTTT. The full variable domain, rest sourced from reference TRBV19 and TRBJ2-2, is DGGITQSPKYLFRKEGQNVTLSCEQNLNHDAMYWYRQDPGQGLRLIYYSQIVNDFQKGDIAEGYSVSREKKESFPLTVTSAQKNPTAFYLCASSIQANTGELFFGEGSRLTVL.

There are many counts of this clonotype. The CDR3 here is CASSTRTGENTGELFF. The CDR3 nucleotides read TGTGCCAGCAGCACTCGGACAGGAGAGAACACCGGGGAGCTGTTTTTT. The J gene is TRBJ2-2, the V gene TRBV7-6; 7 nucleotides align to TRBD1. Germline-derived CDR1 and CDR2 are SGHVS and FNYEAQ. The V gene end was trimmed by 5 bases and the J gene end by 1 base; junction bases not matched to a gene: 7. The CDR3 is 16 amino acids.

CDR3 in DNA: TGCGCCAGCAGCCAAGCGGGAGCGGGGGGGTTACAAGAGACCCAGTACTTC. Protein: CASSQAGAGGLQETQYF. The V and J genes are TRBV4-1 and TRBJ2-5; 10 positions match TRBD2. Germline V gene lookup returns CDR1 MGHRA and CDR2 YSYEKL. With V trimmed by 1 base and J by 2 bases, 7 bases remained unmatched. This CDR3 comprises 17 residues.

This sequence joins TRBV29-1 and TRBJ1-2, with 11 bases identical to TRBD1. The ends lost 7 bases at V and 11 bases at J; junction bases unmatched: 9. The germline V gene encodes CDR1 SQVTM and CDR2 ANQGSEA. The CDR3 sequence is 12 residues long. CDR3 residues: CSAIGGTGGYTF. CDR3 coding DNA: TGCAGCGCTATAGGGGGGACAGGGGGTTACACCTTC.

The table lists this clonotype with a few counts. The chain is built from TRBV9 and TRBJ2-5, with 8 bases identical to TRBD1. V was pared by 1 base and J by 2 bases, with 4 bases of the junction left unmatched. The CDR3 covers 15 residues. CDR1 is SGDLS and CDR2 is YYNGEE in the germline V gene. This CDR3 reads CASSVSRGQQETQYF. The CDR3 DNA is TGTGCCAGCAGCGTAAGCAGGGGGCAACAAGAGACCCAGTACTTC.

The J gene is TRBJ2-1, the V gene TRBV9; D is possibly TRBD1 or TRBD2 (5 bases each). The length of the CDR3 is 16 residues. The germline V gene has CDR1 SGDLS and CDR2 YYNGEE. V was cut by 0 bases and J by 0 bases, with 10 bases left in between. The CDR3 loop reads CASSVAGADSYNEQFF. The DNA for the CDR3 is TGTGCCAGCAGCGTAGCCGGGGCGGACTCCTACAATGAGCAGTTCTTC.

V usage is TRBV7-9 and J usage is TRBJ2-2; 12 bases are a match to TRBD1. The CDR3 runs to 19 residues. Trimming cost V 4 bases and J 6 bases; bases outside gene matches: 15. CDR1 and CDR2 (germline): SEHNR, FQNEAQ (reference sequence). In nucleotides, the CDR3 is TGTGCCAGCAGCTCCGGGACAGGGGGCTGGAGGGCCCGTTCCGGGGAGCTGTTTTTT. Its protein product is CASSSGTGGWRARSGELFF.

This clonotype was seen at least ten times. The chain uses TRBV19 and TRBJ1-1; D ambiguous. Between the trimmed V and J ends, which lost 0 bases and 0 bases, there was a span of 11 bases. The CDR3 has 16 residues. In germline, CDR1 is LNHDA, CDR2 SQIVND (reference sequence). The CDR3 DNA reads TGTGCCAGTAGTATAGATCTTAACAGCATGAACACTGAAGCTTTCTTT. This codes for CASSIDLNSMNTEAFF.

This clonotype has a handful of counts. The chain links TRBV14 to TRBJ2-7; TRBD1 agrees at 8 bases. V was pared by 4 bases and J by 3 bases, with 14 bases of the junction left unmatched. Germline CDR1 reads SGHDN; CDR2 reads FVKESK. The CDR3 is 17 residues long. The CDR3 region has the DNA TGTGCCAGCAGCCTGACAATCTCCGGGACAGGAGTCTACGAGCAGTACTTC. It yields the protein CASSLTISGTGVYEQYF.

This clonotype was detected many times. The chain carries TRBV6-6 and TRBJ1-1; D not resolved. Trimming pared 1 base from V and 3 bases from J, leaving 3 bases between. The germline gives CDR1 MNHNY, CDR2 SVGAGI (reference sequence). There are 12 residues in the CDR3. CDR3 in DNA: TGTGCCAGCAGTTACTGGGACACTGAAGCTTTCTTT. Amino acids: CASSYWDTEAFF.